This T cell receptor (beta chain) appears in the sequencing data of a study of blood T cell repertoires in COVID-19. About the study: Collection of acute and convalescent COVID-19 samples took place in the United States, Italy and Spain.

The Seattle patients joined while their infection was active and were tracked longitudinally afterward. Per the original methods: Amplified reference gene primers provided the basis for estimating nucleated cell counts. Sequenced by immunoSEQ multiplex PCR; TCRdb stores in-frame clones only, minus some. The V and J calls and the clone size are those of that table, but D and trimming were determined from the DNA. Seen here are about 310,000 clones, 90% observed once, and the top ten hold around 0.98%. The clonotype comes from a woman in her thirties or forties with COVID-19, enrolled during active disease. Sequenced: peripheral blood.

This chain's CDR3 is CASSPLGPGTQETQYF. The CDR3 DNA reads as TGTGCCAGCTCACCCCTAGGTCCCGGAACCCAAGAGACCCAGTACTTC. This chain links TRBV18 with TRBJ2-5; D is ambiguous. CDR1 and CDR2 (germline): KGHSH, LQKENI. This CDR3 is 16 amino acids long. Trimming left V 3 bases short and J 1 base short, with 15 bases between.